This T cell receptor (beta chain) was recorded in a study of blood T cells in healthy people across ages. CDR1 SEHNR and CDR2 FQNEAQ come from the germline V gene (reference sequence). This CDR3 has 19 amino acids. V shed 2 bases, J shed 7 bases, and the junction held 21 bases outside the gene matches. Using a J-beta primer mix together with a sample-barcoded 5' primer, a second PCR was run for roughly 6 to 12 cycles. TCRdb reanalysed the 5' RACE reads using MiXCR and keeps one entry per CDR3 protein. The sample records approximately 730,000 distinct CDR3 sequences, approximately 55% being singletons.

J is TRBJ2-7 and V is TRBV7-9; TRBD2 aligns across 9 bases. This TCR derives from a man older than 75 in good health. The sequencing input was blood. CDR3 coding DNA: TGTGCCAGCAGCTTAAGATCCCCCCGTTCTAGCGGGGTTTACAATGAGCAGTACTTC. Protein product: CASSLRSPRSSGVYNEQYF.